This T cell receptor beta chain was sequenced in a study of tissue T cells after allogeneic stem cell transplantation (dated by TCRdb to between 2020 and 2023). With respect to the entire study: The study profiled TCR beta repertoires across many tissues from research autopsies of patients with and without GVHD, plus mouse models of GVHD. On the human side, the study was prospective and observational, with no blinding or randomization.

Results the study describes overall, beyond this receptor: Which tissue TCRs were alloreactive or antigen-specific was not determined in the study, and some clones might have been persisting host cells. Only a few T cell clones appeared in more than one patient, yet motif-based clustering showed tissue-specific repertoire signatures that were shared between patients. Within patients, how anatomically similar the tissues were was a key factor in shaping TCR repertoire composition, regardless of disease or transplant status. In both patients and mice, T cells from blood and spleen covered only a limited part of the TCR repertoire found in tissues. The patient cohort was small and varied clinically, and sampling depth was recognized as a limitation.

The library came from the immunoSEQ multiplex PCR assay. TCRbeta CDR3 sequencing was done by Adaptive Biotechnologies at survey depth, reporting CDR3 sequences, V/J genes, productive frequency and template counts. TCR beta CDR3 regions were amplified from genomic DNA instead of RNA. For the original study's pipeline: Jensen-Shannon divergence served to quantify pairwise repertoire overlap between tissues, with 0 meaning identical and 1 meaning complete divergence. Based on pairwise JSD values, tissues were grouped by single-linkage agglomerative hierarchical clustering, and the results were shown as dendrograms. GLIPH2 was run on all patient samples with simulation_depth 1000, kmer_min_depth 3 and cdr3_length_cutoff 8, and groups with more than two unique CDR3s were retained. In a standardized tissue-overlap score, Jaccard GLIPH-group overlap across patients was extrapolated to a standard repertoire size of 1000 clones. To look at how diversity was associated with clinical or experimental variables, linear mixed-effect models were used, with tissue treated as a fixed effect and individual treated as a random effect. TCRdb took over this immuneACCESS table, retaining in-frame rearrangements with V and J assigned. Such tables are incomplete; in checked studies, under half of the missing clones stem from an unresolved V gene, and the remainder is unexplained. Clone size and the V and J calls come from that table; the DNA yielded D and trimming. Across this sample there are several thousand clones, with about 35% seen only once. 4% to 5.5% of the sample belongs to the ten largest clones.

The time point tag for this specimen amounts to: mouse harvest day 14 after allogeneic transplant. Each mouse graft consisted of 10^7 T-cell-depleted bone marrow cells plus 10^6 splenic CD5+ T cells and was given by tail vein injection. GVHD in mice was modeled with a major MHC-mismatch B6 (H2b) into BALB/c (H2d) model, and tissues were profiled at day 7 or 14. On day 7 or 14 post-transplant, mouse tissues and retro-orbital blood were harvested with separate sterile tools for each animal, and livers were flushed beforehand. Before genomic DNA was isolated with the DNeasy Blood & Tissue Kit, mouse tissues were minced with razor blades in buffered saline. According to the germline V gene, CDR1 reads SGHND and CDR2 reads FRSKSL. From the cysteine up to the phenylalanine, the CDR3 has a length of 12 residues. Shown are 33 bases from within the CDR3, in frame from base 1. Compared with germline, V lacks 3 bases and J lacks 8 bases; bases without a gene match: 3.

About this clone: There is no known antigen for this receptor. Gene labels and germline sequences for this entry follow the mouse. With the read ending 1 residue before the CDR3 end, the germline J gene is used to fill in that end.

This sequence was found in a female BALB/c mouse given C57BL/6 T cells with graft-versus-host disease after an allogeneic hematopoietic cell transplant. The V and J genes are TRBV15 and TRBJ1-1; 7 bases in the middle match TRBD1. Material: skin. The sequenced part of the CDR3 DNA is TGTGCCAGCAGTTTCGACAGGGCGGAAGTCTTC. This sequence encodes CASSFDRAEVF. The whole CDR3 is CASSFDRAEVFF.